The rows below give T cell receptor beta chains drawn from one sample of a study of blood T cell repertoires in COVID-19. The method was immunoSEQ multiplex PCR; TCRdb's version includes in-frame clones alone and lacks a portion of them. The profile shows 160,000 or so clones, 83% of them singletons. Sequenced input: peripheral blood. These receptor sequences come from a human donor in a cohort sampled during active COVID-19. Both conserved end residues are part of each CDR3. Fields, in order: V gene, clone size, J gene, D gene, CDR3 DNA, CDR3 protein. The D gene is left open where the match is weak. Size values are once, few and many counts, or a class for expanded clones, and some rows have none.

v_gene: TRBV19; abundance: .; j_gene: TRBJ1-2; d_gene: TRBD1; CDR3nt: TGTGCCAGTAGTATATCATCAGGGGGGAGTAACTATGGCTACACCTTC; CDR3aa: CASSISSGGSNYGYTF
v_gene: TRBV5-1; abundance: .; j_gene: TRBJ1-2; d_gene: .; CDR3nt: TGCGCCAGCAGCTTGGGGACAGCTAACTATGGCTACACCTTC; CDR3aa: CASSLGTANYGYTF
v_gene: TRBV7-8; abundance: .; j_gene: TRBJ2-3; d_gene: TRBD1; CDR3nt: TGTGCCAGCAGCAATGACAGGGGATTTTTGAATACGCAGTATTTT; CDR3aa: CASSNDRGFLNTQYF
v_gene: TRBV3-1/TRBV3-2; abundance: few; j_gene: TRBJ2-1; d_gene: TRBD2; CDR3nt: TGTGCCAGCAGCCCCTGGGCGGGAGAAAGGGCTGAGCAGTTCTTC; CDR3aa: CASSPWAGERAEQFF
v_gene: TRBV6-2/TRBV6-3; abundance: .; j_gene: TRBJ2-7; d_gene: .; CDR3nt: TGTGCCAGCAGTTCCCCGGGGTACGAGCAGTACTTC; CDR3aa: CASSSPGYEQYF
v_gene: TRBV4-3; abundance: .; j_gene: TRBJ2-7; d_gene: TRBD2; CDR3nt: TGCGCCAGCAGCCAAGAACTAGCGGGGACCCCATACGAGCAGTACTTC; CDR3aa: CASSQELAGTPYEQYF
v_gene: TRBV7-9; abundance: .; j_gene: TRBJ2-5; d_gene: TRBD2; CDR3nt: TGTGCCAGCAGCTTAGCGGGACTAGGAGGTCGAGAGACCCAGTACTTC; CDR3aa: CASSLAGLGGRETQYF
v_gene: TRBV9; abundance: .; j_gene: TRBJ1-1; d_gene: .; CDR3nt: TGTGCCAGCAGCGTAGCAGATAGGGGCACTGAAGCTTTCTTT; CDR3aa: CASSVADRGTEAFF
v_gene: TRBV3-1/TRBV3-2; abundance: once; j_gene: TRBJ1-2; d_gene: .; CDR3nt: TGTGCCAGCAGCCCCCCCGACATACTGATTGGCTACACCTTC; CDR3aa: CASSPPDILIGYTF
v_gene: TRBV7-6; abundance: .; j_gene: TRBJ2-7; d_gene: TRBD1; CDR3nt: TGTGCCAGCAGCTCCCCAGGAACAGGGGCATGGGAGCAGTACTTC; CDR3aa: CASSSPGTGAWEQYF
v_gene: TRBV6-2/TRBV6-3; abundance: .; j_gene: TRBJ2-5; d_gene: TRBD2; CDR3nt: TGTGCCAGCAGCCTACCTAGGACTAGCGGGAGGGCCCAGTACTTC; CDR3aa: CASSLPRTSGRAQYF
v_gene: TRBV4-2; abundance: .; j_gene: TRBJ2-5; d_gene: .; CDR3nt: TGTGCCAGCAGCCCCGGCACTGTCGGCGGGGAGACCCAGTACTTC; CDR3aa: CASSPGTVGGETQYF
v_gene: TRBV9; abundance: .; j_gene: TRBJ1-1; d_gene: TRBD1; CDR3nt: TGTGCCAGCAGCCCCGACAGGGTTGGGAACACTGAAGCTTTCTTT; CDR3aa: CASSPDRVGNTEAFF
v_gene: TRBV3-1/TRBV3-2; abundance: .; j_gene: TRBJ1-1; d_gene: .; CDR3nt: TGTGCCAGCAGCCCCGACATGAACACTGAAGCTTTCTTT; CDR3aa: CASSPDMNTEAFF
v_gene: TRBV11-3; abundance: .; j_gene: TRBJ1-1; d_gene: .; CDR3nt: TGTGCCAGCAGCTCCGACAGTTACACTGAAGCTTTCTTT; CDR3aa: CASSSDSYTEAFF
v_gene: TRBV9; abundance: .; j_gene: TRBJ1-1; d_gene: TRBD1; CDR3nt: TGTGCCAGCAGCGTAGGACAGGGTGACACTGAAGCTTTCTTT; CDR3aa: CASSVGQGDTEAFF
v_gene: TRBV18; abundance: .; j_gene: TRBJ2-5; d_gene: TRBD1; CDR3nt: TGTGCCAGCTCGCTCCCGGGACAGGTGGAGACCCAGTACTTC; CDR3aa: CASSLPGQVETQYF
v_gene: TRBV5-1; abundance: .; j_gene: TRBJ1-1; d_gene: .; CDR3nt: TGCGCCAGCAGCCTTGGACAGAGTACCTACAGGGCCCCTGAAGCTTTCTTT; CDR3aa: CASSLGQSTYRAPEAFF
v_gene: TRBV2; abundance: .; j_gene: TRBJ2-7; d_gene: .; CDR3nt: TGTGCCACCTCGGGTCACACCAACGAGCAGTACTTC; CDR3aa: CATSGHTNEQYF
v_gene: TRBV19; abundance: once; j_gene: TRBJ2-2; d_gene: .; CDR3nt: TGTGCCAGTGCAGGAGGTCAGAACACCGGGGAGCTGTTTTTT; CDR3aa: CASAGGQNTGELFF
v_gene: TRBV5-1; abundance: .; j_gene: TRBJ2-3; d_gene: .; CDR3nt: TGCGCCAGCAGCTTCGGCCAGGCCACTAGCACAGATACGCAGTATTTT; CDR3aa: CASSFGQATSTDTQYF
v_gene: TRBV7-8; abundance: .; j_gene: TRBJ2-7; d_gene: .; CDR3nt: TGTGCCAGCAGCCCCCGCGGGCTATACTCCTACGAGCAGTACTTC; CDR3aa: CASSPRGLYSYEQYF
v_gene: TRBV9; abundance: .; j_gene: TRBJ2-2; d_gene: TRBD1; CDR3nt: TGTGCCAGCAGTGACAGGGGTTTGACCGGGGAGCTGTTTTTT; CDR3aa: CASSDRGLTGELFF
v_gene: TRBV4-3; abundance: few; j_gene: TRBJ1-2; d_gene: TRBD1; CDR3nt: TGCGCCAGCAGTCAATTTCGACAGGGCTATGGCTACACCTTC; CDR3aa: CASSQFRQGYGYTF
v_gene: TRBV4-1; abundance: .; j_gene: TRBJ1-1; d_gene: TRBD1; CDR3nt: TGCGCCAGCAGCCTACCCGGGACAGGCGCCCTACTAGAGATGAACACTGAAGCTTTCTTT; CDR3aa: CASSLPGTGALLEMNTEAFF
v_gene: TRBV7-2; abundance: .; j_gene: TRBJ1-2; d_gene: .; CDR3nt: TGTGCCAGCAGCCCATACACCCAGGATGGCTACACCTTC; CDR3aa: CASSPYTQDGYTF
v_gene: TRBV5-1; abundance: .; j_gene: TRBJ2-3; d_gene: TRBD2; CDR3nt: TGCGCCAGCAGCGTACTAGCGGGGGCGGTGGCAGATACGCAGTATTTT; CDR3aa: CASSVLAGAVADTQYF
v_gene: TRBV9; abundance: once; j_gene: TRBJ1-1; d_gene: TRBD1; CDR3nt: TGTGCCAGCAGCGGATACAGGGGGAACACTGAAGCTTTCTTT; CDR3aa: CASSGYRGNTEAFF
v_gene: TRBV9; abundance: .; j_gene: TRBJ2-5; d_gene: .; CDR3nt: TGTGCCAGCACCCCCAGGCTGAACCAAGAGACCCAGTACTTC; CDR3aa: CASTPRLNQETQYF
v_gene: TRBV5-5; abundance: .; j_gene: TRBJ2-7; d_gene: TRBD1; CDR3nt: TGTGCCAGCACTCCAACCCCAGGGGGCGACGAGCAGTACTTC; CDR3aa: CASTPTPGGDEQYF
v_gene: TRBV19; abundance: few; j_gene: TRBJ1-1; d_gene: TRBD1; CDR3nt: TGTGCCAGTAGTGTGGGGACAGGTTGGGGCACTGAAGCTTTCTTT; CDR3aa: CASSVGTGWGTEAFF
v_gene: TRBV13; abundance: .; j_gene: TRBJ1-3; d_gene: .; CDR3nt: TGTGCCAGCAGCTTAACTACTGGAAACACCATATATTTT; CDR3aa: CASSLTTGNTIYF
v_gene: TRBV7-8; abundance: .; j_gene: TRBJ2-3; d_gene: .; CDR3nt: TGTGCCAGCAGCTTAGCGCGCGGGGGCCTAAGCACAGATACGCAGTATTTT; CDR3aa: CASSLARGGLSTDTQYF
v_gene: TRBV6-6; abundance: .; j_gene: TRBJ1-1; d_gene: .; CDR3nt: TGTGCCGTCTCTGAACAGGATTTGAACACTGAAGCTTTCTTT; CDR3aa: CAVSEQDLNTEAFF
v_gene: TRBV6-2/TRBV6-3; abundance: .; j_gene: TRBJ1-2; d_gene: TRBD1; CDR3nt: TGTGCCAGCAGCCTGGGACAGGGACGATCTGGCTATGGCTACACCTTC; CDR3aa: CASSLGQGRSGYGYTF
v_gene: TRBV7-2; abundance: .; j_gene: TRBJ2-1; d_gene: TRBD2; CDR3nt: TGTGCCAGCATCAAGGGACTAGGGGCTTACAATGAGCAGTTCTTC; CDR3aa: CASIKGLGAYNEQFF
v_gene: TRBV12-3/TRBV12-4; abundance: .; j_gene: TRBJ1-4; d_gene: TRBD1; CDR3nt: TGTGCCAGCCTGGGACAGCCTAATGAAAAACTGTTTTTT; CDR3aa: CASLGQPNEKLFF
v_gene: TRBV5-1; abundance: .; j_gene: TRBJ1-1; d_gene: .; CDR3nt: TGCGCCAGCAGCTTGGGGGACACCTCGAACACTGAAGCTTTCTTT; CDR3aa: CASSLGDTSNTEAFF
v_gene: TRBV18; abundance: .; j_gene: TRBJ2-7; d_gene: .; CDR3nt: TGTGCCAGCTCCCCCACTTTAACCTACGAGCAGTACTTC; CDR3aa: CASSPTLTYEQYF
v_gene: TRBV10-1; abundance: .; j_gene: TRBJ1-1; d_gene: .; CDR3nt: TGCGCCAGCAGTGATTTTTCGGGGACTGAAGCTTTCTTT; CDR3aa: CASSDFSGTEAFF
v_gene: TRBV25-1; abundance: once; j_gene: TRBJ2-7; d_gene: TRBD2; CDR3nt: TGTGCCAGCAGTGAATCGGGGGGGCTGTCCTACGAGCAGTACTTC; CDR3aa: CASSESGGLSYEQYF
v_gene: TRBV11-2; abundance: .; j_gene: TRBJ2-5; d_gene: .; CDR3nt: TGTGCCAGCAGCTTAGGTGGACTCAAAGAGACCCAGTACTTC; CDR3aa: CASSLGGLKETQYF
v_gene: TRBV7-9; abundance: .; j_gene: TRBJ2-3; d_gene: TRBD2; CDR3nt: TGTGCCAGCAGCCCGACTAGCGGGAGCACAGATACGCAGTATTTT; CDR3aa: CASSPTSGSTDTQYF
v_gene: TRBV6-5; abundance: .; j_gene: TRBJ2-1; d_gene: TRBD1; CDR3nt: TGTGCCAGCAATGGATGGGACAGGGGAAGGAATGAGCAGTTCTTC; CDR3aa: CASNGWDRGRNEQFF
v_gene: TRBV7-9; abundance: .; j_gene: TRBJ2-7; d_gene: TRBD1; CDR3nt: TGTGCCAGCAGCTTACCAGGGACAGGGTCCGAGCAGTACTTC; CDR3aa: CASSLPGTGSEQYF
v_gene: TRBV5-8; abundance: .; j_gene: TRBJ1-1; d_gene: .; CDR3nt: TGTGCCAGCAGCTTGAACCAGGGGAGCACTGAAGCTTTCTTT; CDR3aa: CASSLNQGSTEAFF
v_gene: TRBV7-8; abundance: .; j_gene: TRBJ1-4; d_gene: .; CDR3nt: TGTGCCAGCAGCCCGGTTGGAGCGCGGGGAAAACTGTTTTTT; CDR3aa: CASSPVGARGKLFF
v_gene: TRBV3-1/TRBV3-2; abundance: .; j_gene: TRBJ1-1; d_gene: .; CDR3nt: TGTGCCAGCAGCCTGGGCCGGGGGGCTCTTGAAGCTTTCTTT; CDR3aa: CASSLGRGALEAFF
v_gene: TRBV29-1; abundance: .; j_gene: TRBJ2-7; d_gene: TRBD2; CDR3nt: TGCAGCGTTGAGTCCGGGGGGGGCTACGAGCAGTACTTC; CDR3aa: CSVESGGGYEQYF